This entry lists 27 T cell receptor beta chains sequenced from one sample in a study of OX40 agonist ivuxolimab in advanced cancers. TCRdb's copy holds only in-frame clones and misses some; the assay was immunoSEQ multiplex PCR. The profile shows fewer than 85,000 clones, less than 90% of them singletons. The material was CD4+ or CD8+ T cells sorted from blood, obtained in a trial of the OX40 agonist ivuxolimab. The receptor set was obtained from an adult with an advanced solid tumor such as melanoma, head and neck, liver or kidney cancer.

Regarding this clone: Other DNA sequences from this sample encode an identical CDR3 as well. This chain connects TRBV2 to TRBJ2-7; D unresolved. CDR1 SNHLY and CDR2 FYNNEI come from the germline V gene. Trimming took 6 bases from V and 2 from J, leaving 8 bases between them. The CDR3 covers 12 residues. The CDR3 loop is CASRYETYEQYF. CDR3 sequence (DNA): TGTGCCAGCAGGTATGAAACCTACGAGCAGTACTTC.

The chain recombines TRBV25-1 with TRBJ2-1; 10 bases match TRBD2. The germline V gene encodes CDR1 MGHDK and CDR2 SYGVNS. This CDR3 contains 16 residues. With 1 base clipped from V and 8 bases from J, the junction kept 8 bases outside the gene matches. In DNA, the CDR3 is TGTGCCAGCAGTGAATCAAGCGGGAGGGCCGGGTATGAGCAGTTCTTC. This sequence encodes CASSESSGRAGYEQFF.

This clone was recorded only once. The rearrangement uses TRBV2 and TRBJ1-4, with 7 positions matching TRBD1. The CDR3 spans 14 residues. Germline trimming cut 6 bases from V and 5 bases from J; bases unmatched to any gene: 6. Germline V CDR1 and CDR2: SNHLY, FYNNEI. Written as DNA, the CDR3 is TGTGCCAGCAGCGACAGGGAGGGGAATGAAAAACTGTTTTTT. Its protein is CASSDREGNEKLFF.

The CDR3 loop reads CASAIQRRETQYF. The CDR3 DNA reads TGTGCCAGTGCGATACAGCGTCGCGAGACCCAGTACTTC. V is TRBV19 and J is TRBJ2-5; no definite D call. The CDR3 is made up of 13 amino acids. Deletions cut 8 bases from V and 5 bases from J, with 15 bases between. Germline assignment: CDR1 LNHDA and CDR2 SQIVND (reference sequence).

A single count supports this clone. The rearrangement links TRBV18 to TRBJ1-1; 11 bases match TRBD1. CDR1 is KGHSH, CDR2 LQKENI, per germline. The CDR3 has 14 residues. J lost 7 bases, V lost 2 bases, and 3 bases had no gene match. CDR3 sequence: CASSPGTGGGEAFF. The CDR3 coding sequence is TGTGCCAGCTCACCAGGGACAGGGGGTGGTGAAGCTTTCTTT.

The V gene is TRBV19, the J gene TRBJ2-7; TRBD2 matches at 9 bases. Germline V gene lookup returns CDR1 LNHDA and CDR2 SQIVND (reference sequence). The CDR3 is 17 amino acids. With 3 bases clipped from V and 6 bases from J, the junction kept 15 bases outside the gene matches. The CDR3 coding sequence is TGTGCCAGTAGTATCGAGAGGGCGGGAGGGCCACGCCGCGAGCAGTACTTC. It specifies CASSIERAGGPRREQYF.

The CDR3 reads CASSLDPSVFNEQFF. The CDR3 bases are TGTGCCAGCAGCTTAGACCCCTCGGTCTTCAATGAGCAGTTCTTC. J is TRBJ2-1 and V is TRBV11-2; D uncertain. Germline V CDR1 and CDR2: SGHAT, FQNNGV. This CDR3 has 15 residues. Trimming cost V 0 bases and J 6 bases, with 12 bases left between them.

The V call is TRBV2, the J call TRBJ2-3; D uncertain. Trimming cost V 3 bases and J 4 bases, with 14 bases left between them. Germline V gene data show CDR1 as SNHLY and CDR2 as FYNNEI. CDR3 length equals 15 residues. CDR3 coding DNA: TGTGCCAGCAGTGATCCGGCAGTAAGGGCAGATACGCAGTATTTT. As protein: CASSDPAVRADTQYF.

The chain links TRBV5-7 to TRBJ1-6; the D gene is possibly TRBD1 (5 bases). TRBV5-7 is designated an ORF whose function remains uncertain. V was pared by 2 bases and J by 6 bases, with 12 bases between. This CDR3 is built from 15 residues. The CDR3 protein is CASSFVTGLNSPLHF. In DNA form, the CDR3 reads TGTGCCAGCAGCTTTGTCACGGGGCTTAATTCACCCCTCCACTTT.

The chain joins TRBV5-6 to TRBJ1-2; D may be TRBD1 (6 bases). The germline V gene has CDR1 SGHDT and CDR2 YYEEEE. The CDR3 runs 14 residues. V gave up 3 bases and J gave up 8 bases, with 17 bases separating them. CDR3 in amino acids: CASSSVGARSGYTF. The CDR3 coding sequence is TGTGCCAGCAGCTCTGTGGGGGCCAGGAGCGGCTACACCTTC.

J is TRBJ2-2 and V is TRBV5-1, with D tentatively TRBD1 (6 bases). This CDR3 is 15 amino acids long. From germline, CDR1 is SGHRS and CDR2 YFSETQ. Trimming left V 4 bases short and J 6 bases short, with 16 bases between. CDR3 DNA: TGCGCCAGCAGCGTGGACAGCCGAGGGGCCGGGGAGCTGTTTTTT. It specifies CASSVDSRGAGELFF.

CDR3 residues: CASSLRQGSGELFF. In DNA, the CDR3 is TGTGCCAGCAGCTTACGACAGGGGTCCGGGGAGCTGTTTTTT. The J gene is TRBJ2-2, the V gene TRBV11-3, with 8 nucleotides matching TRBD1. In germline, CDR1 is SGHNT, CDR2 YENEEA. The CDR3 has 14 amino acids. Trimming took 2 bases from V and 6 from J; bases not matched to a gene: 2.

This chain joins TRBV10-3 and TRBJ2-7, with TRBD1 matching over 9 bases. J lost 6 bases, V lost 7 bases, and 1 base had no gene match. CDR3 length equals 11 residues. Germline assignment: CDR1 ENHRY and CDR2 SYGVKD. CDR3 in amino acids: CAIKGQGEQYF. CDR3 in DNA: TGTGCCATCAAGGGACAGGGCGAGCAGTACTTC.

A few counts support this clone. The chain couples TRBV7-8 to TRBJ1-1, with a tentative D call TRBD1 (5 bases). Trimming stripped 0 bases from V and 4 bases from J, with 12 bases between. The CDR3 totals 15 residues. Per the germline V gene, CDR1 is SGHVS and CDR2 is FQNEAQ. The CDR3 nucleotides are TGTGCCAGCAGCTTAGCAAGGGACCCCGGCACTGAAGCTTTCTTT. It specifies CASSLARDPGTEAFF.

The count of this clone is one. CDR3 residues: CASSPTLAGKGNEQFF. The CDR3 DNA reads TGTGCCAGCAGCCCCACATTAGCGGGGAAGGGCAATGAGCAGTTCTTC. This chain connects TRBV5-6 to TRBJ2-1; 8 nucleotides align to TRBD2. V dropped 4 bases and J dropped 6; count of bases not matched to a gene: 12. The CDR3 contains 16 residues. The germline V gene has CDR1 SGHDT and CDR2 YYEEEE. The entire variable domain, with the rest obtained from reference TRBV5-6 and TRBJ2-1, is as follows: DAGVTQSPTHLIKTRGQQVTLRCSPKSGHDTVSWYQQALGQGPQFIFQYYEEEERQRGNFPDRFSGHQFPNYSSELNVNALLLGDSALYLCASSPTLAGKGNEQFFGPGTRLTVL.

V is TRBV4-1 and J is TRBJ2-7; D ambiguous. The CDR3 sequence is 15 residues long. The V gene lost 3 bases and the J gene lost 1 base, with 13 bases spanning the gap. The germline V gene encodes CDR1 MGHRA and CDR2 YSYEKL. DNA of the CDR3: TGCGCCAGCAGCCAGTCACAAGTCCTATCCTACGAGCAGTACTTC. Translating gives CASSQSQVLSYEQYF.

The chain combines TRBV7-9 with TRBJ2-1; tentatively, D is TRBD2 (5 bases). With 5 bases removed from V and 2 bases from J, the gap between germline ends came to 16 bases. Looked up from germline, CDR1 is SEHNR and CDR2 is FQNEAQ (reference sequence). The CDR3 sequence is 16 residues long. This chain's CDR3 is CASSLYRLGTYNEQFF. CDR3 nucleotide sequence: TGTGCCAGCAGCCTCTACCGACTCGGGACCTACAATGAGCAGTTCTTC.

This chain uses TRBV6-5 with TRBJ1-1; weak D call: TRBD1 (5 bases). Germline V gene lookup returns CDR1 MNHEY and CDR2 SVGAGI. The ends were cut back, 8 bases at V and 4 bases at J, with 17 bases in the middle. The CDR3 has 14 residues. The CDR3 sequence: CASGVSGPVTEAFF. CDR3 bases: TGTGCCAGCGGTGTATCGGGGCCGGTCACTGAAGCTTTCTTT.

The V and J genes are TRBV5-1 and TRBJ2-3; D is undetermined. V lost 4 bases and J lost 0, with 12 bases in between. CDR1 is SGHRS, CDR2 YFSETQ, per germline. This CDR3 contains 15 residues. CDR3 amino acids: CASSPAGYSTDTQYF. CDR3 bases: TGCGCCAGCAGCCCCGCCGGGTACAGCACAGATACGCAGTATTTT.

V gene TRBV5-3 combines with J gene TRBJ1-1; D ambiguous. TRBV5-3 is annotated as an ORF whose role is uncertain. Trimming shortened V by 8 bases and J by 0 bases, and 17 bases separated the two germline ends. The CDR3 spans 15 residues. CDR3 in amino acids: CASLGPLALNTEAFF. CDR3 nucleotides: TGTGCCAGCTTGGGTCCTCTGGCACTGAACACTGAAGCTTTCTTT.

The V call is TRBV19, the J call TRBJ2-1; 8 nucleotides line up with TRBD2. In germline, CDR1 is LNHDA, CDR2 SQIVND (reference sequence). Trimming removed 7 bases from V and 2 bases from J; junction bases left unmatched: 7. The CDR3 length is 15 residues. As DNA, the CDR3 is TGTGCCAGTACCCAGCGGGAGTTGACCTACAATGAGCAGTTCTTC. Encoded protein: CASTQRELTYNEQFF.

The chain carries TRBV2 and TRBJ1-6, with D unresolved. The germline V gene encodes CDR1 SNHLY and CDR2 FYNNEI. V lost 1 base and J lost 4, with 14 bases in between. This CDR3 spans 17 amino acids. CDR3 in amino acids: CASSEGGGNPYNSPLHF. The CDR3 region has the DNA TGTGCCAGCAGTGAAGGGGGTGGGAACCCGTATAATTCACCCCTCCACTTT.

The chain is built from TRBV29-1 and TRBJ2-7; 10 bases match TRBD2. Per germline, CDR1 SQVTM and CDR2 ANQGSEA. The CDR3 is made up of 14 amino acids. The V gene end was trimmed by 0 bases and the J gene end by 4 bases; junction bases not matched to a gene: 3. The CDR3 protein is CSVEEASGGYEQYF. DNA for the CDR3: TGCAGCGTTGAAGAGGCTAGCGGGGGATACGAGCAGTACTTC.

V gene TRBV7-8 combines with J gene TRBJ2-3; 14 bases are a match to TRBD2. CDR1 is SGHVS and CDR2 is FQNEAQ in the germline V gene. With V trimmed by 4 bases and J by 2 bases, 11 bases remained unmatched. CDR3 length: 19 amino acids. CDR3 sequence (DNA): TGTGCCAGCAGCTCCCGACTAGCGGGAGGGCCCGGGCCCACAGATACGCAGTATTTT. Its translation is CASSSRLAGGPGPTDTQYF.

The chain has TRBV25-1 and TRBJ2-2, with 8 bases aligning to TRBD1. CDR3 length: 14 amino acids. Germline CDR1 reads MGHDK; CDR2 reads SYGVNS. Unmatched junction bases numbered 3, after V lost 5 bases and J lost 4 bases. CDR3 protein: CASSFQGATGELFF. In DNA form, the CDR3 reads TGTGCCAGCAGTTTCCAGGGGGCCACCGGGGAGCTGTTTTTT.

The V gene is TRBV28, the J gene TRBJ1-5; D gene uncertain. Germline CDR1 MDHEN, CDR2 SYDVKM. Between the trimmed V and J ends, which lost 2 bases and 5 bases, there was a span of 4 bases. CDR3 length equals 12 residues. The CDR3 DNA reads as TGTGCCAGCAGTTTAACCCATCAGCCCCAGCATTTT. This encodes CASSLTHQPQHF.

The chain employs TRBV2 and TRBJ1-5, with 9 bases matching TRBD1. There are 14 residues in the CDR3. Per germline, CDR1 SNHLY and CDR2 FYNNEI. Trimming took 7 bases from V and 6 from J; bases not matched to a gene: 7. The CDR3 here is CASTKGTGTQPQHF. The CDR3 DNA follows: TGTGCCAGCACCAAAGGGACAGGGACTCAGCCCCAGCATTTT.